Following are 27 T cell receptor beta chains from one sample sequenced in a study of control samples from healthy donors and cancer patients (dated by TCRdb to the early 2020s). Library creation used the immunoSEQ multiplex PCR assay. TCRdb took this table from immuneACCESS and kept in-frame rearrangements with V and J called. Such tables lack part of the clones; where checked against another copy, unresolved V genes explain under half of the gap, and the rest is unexplained. In all, the sample holds approximately 100,000 clones, and 70% to 90% of those were seen once. The top ten constitute roughly 14% of the sample. The sample taken for sequencing was blood. These receptors were obtained from a man in his thirties or forties in good health.

The chain is built from TRBV7-3 and TRBJ2-2; 12 nucleotides line up with TRBD2. Looked up from germline, CDR1 is SGHTA and CDR2 is FQGTGA. CDR3 length equals 16 residues. The trim removed 4 bases at V and 7 bases at J, leaving 7 bases unmatched. CDR3 protein: CASSSRTSGDGGELFF. The CDR3 DNA reads TGTGCCAGCAGCTCGAGGACTAGCGGGGACGGCGGGGAGCTGTTTTTT.

The V call is TRBV11-3, the J call TRBJ2-3; TRBD1 matches 8 bases. Germline V lookup: CDR1 SGHNT, CDR2 YENEEA. CDR3 length: 15 amino acids. The junction had 4 bases not matched to a gene; V was cut back by 5 bases and J by 0 bases. CDR3 residues: CASSAGQGSTDTQYF. The CDR3 coding sequence is TGTGCCAGCAGCGCCGGACAGGGAAGCACAGATACGCAGTATTTT.

The CDR3 nucleotides read TGTGCCTGGAGTCTAGCGGGAGGGAGACATGAGCAGTTCTTC. Its translation is CAWSLAGGRHEQFF. The chain uses TRBV30 and TRBJ2-1; TRBD2 agrees at 12 bases. The CDR3 consists of 14 residues. Trimming at V came to 2 bases and at J to 8 bases, leaving 4 bases not matched to a gene. Germline V gene data show CDR1 as GTSNPN and CDR2 as SVGIG (reference sequence). Using reference TRBV30 and TRBJ2-1 for the parts outside the CDR3, the full variable domain is SQTIHQWPATLVQPVGSPLSLECTVEGTSNPNLYWYRQAAGRGLQLLFYSVGIGQISSEVPQNLSASRPQDRQFILSSKKLLLSDSGFYLCAWSLAGGRHEQFFGPGTRLTVL.

The chain is built from TRBV28 and TRBJ1-2; TRBD1 matches 7 bases. The CDR3 runs 17 residues. The germline V gene has CDR1 MDHEN and CDR2 SYDVKM. V shed 4 bases, J shed 4 bases, and the junction held 15 bases outside the gene matches. The chain's CDR3 is CASSSPGGQRSGYGYTF. For the CDR3, the DNA is TGTGCCAGCAGTTCCCCCGGGGGACAGCGCAGTGGCTATGGCTACACCTTC.

This rearrangement joins TRBV5-4 to TRBJ2-5; 10 bases match TRBD1. Germline loops: CDR1 SGHNT, CDR2 YYREEE (reference sequence). The CDR3 loop spans 16 amino acids. V trimming: 4 bases; J trimming: 4 bases; junction bases outside the gene matches: 10. The CDR3 is CASSPRQGAISETQYF. CDR3 DNA sequence: TGTGCCAGCAGCCCAAGACAGGGGGCGATTTCAGAGACCCAGTACTTC.

V is TRBV12-3 or TRBV12-4 and J is TRBJ1-5, with a weak D call TRBD1 (6 bases). The V gene lost 6 bases and the J gene lost 2 bases, with 8 bases spanning the gap. CDR3 length: 13 residues. CDR3 region: CASSGGRNQPQHF. The DNA for the CDR3 is TGTGCCAGCAGCGGGGGGCGCAATCAGCCCCAGCATTTT.

This chain connects TRBV5-8 to TRBJ2-7; 7 bases align to TRBD1. The CDR3 extends over 13 amino acids. Germline CDR1 is SGHTS and CDR2 is YDEGEE. The ends lost 3 bases at V and 13 bases at J; junction bases unmatched: 13. The CDR3 sequence: CASSWEIRQGGYF. CDR3 coding DNA: TGTGCCAGCAGCTGGGAGATAAGACAGGGTGGATACTTC.

This clone was seen only a few times. J is TRBJ2-2 and V is TRBV16; TRBD1 matches at 8 bases. This CDR3 comprises 16 residues. The V gene's germline CDR1 is KGHSY and CDR2 FQNENV. Trimming removed 0 bases from V and 6 bases from J; junction bases left unmatched: 6. CDR3 in DNA: TGTGCCAGCAGCCAATCCGCGACAGGGGCGTCCGGGGAGCTGTTTTTT. This encodes CASSQSATGASGELFF.

This clone is termed medium-sized (0.01 to 0.1%). This same CDR3 is encoded by further DNA sequences in the sample. This chain links TRBV19 with TRBJ2-4; weak D call: TRBD2 (5 bases). Trimming took 4 bases from V and 2 from J, leaving 12 bases between them. Germline CDR1 reads LNHDA; CDR2 reads SQIVND (reference sequence). This CDR3 has 15 amino acids. The DNA of the CDR3 is TGTGCCAGTAGTACCACCCGGGAACCCAAAAACATTCAGTACTTC. Its translation is CASSTTREPKNIQYF.

This chain connects TRBV3-1 (or the pseudogene TRBV3-2) to TRBJ2-5; D gene ambiguous. CDR1 is LGHDT, CDR2 YNNKEL, per germline (reference sequence). The CDR3 has 14 amino acids. Trimming pared 2 bases from V and 5 bases from J, leaving 12 bases between. The CDR3 region is CASSQNPGQETQYF. The CDR3 DNA follows: TGTGCCAGCAGCCAAAACCCAGGCCAGGAGACCCAGTACTTC.

The CDR3 nucleotides are TGCGCCAGCAGCTTGGAAGGTAGCGGGAGAAGAGGGGAGACCCAGTACTTC. Amino acids: CASSLEGSGRRGETQYF. The rearrangement links TRBV5-1 to TRBJ2-5; 9 bases match TRBD2. The trim removed 0 bases at V and 5 bases at J, leaving 11 bases unmatched. The germline V gene has CDR1 SGHRS and CDR2 YFSETQ. This CDR3 is 17 amino acids long.

This chain joins TRBV12-5 and TRBJ1-4; TRBD1 might be the D (6 bases). The V end was cut by 4 bases, the J end by 4 bases, with 10 bases between. This CDR3 contains 14 residues. Germline V gene sequence: CDR1 LGHNT, CDR2 FRNRAP. CDR3 residues: CASGSGAINEKLFF. The CDR3 DNA follows: TGTGCTAGTGGTTCAGGGGCGATTAATGAAAAACTGTTTTTT.

The CDR3: CSTLIRDNTEAFF. The CDR3 nucleotides are TGCAGCACATTGATCCGGGATAACACTGAAGCTTTCTTT. The chain joins TRBV29-1 to TRBJ1-1; D is unclear. The germline V and J ends were trimmed by 8 bases and 2 bases, with 15 bases remaining between them. Germline CDR1 reads SQVTM; CDR2 reads ANQGSEA. This CDR3 spans 13 amino acids.

The genes are TRBV5-4 and TRBJ2-3; 16 nucleotides agree with TRBD2. Per germline, CDR1 SGHNT and CDR2 YYREEE (reference sequence). V was clipped by 4 bases and J by 0 bases; unmatched bases: 8. CDR3 size: 19 residues. This CDR3 reads CASSGGLAGGPPSTDTQYF. DNA for the CDR3: TGTGCCAGCAGCGGGGGACTAGCGGGAGGGCCCCCCAGCACAGATACGCAGTATTTT.

The chain uses TRBV5-1 and TRBJ1-4; D unclear. The CDR3 runs 15 residues. The ends were cut back, 4 bases at V and 5 bases at J, with 15 bases in the middle. Germline loops: CDR1 SGHRS, CDR2 YFSETQ. The CDR3 region has the DNA TGCGCCAGCAGCCGTTCCAACAGCCCCAATGAAAAACTGTTTTTT. Protein sequence: CASSRSNSPNEKLFF. Filled out from reference TRBV5-1 and TRBJ1-4, the complete variable domain reads KAGVTQTPRYLIKTRGQQVTLSCSPISGHRSVSWYQQTPGQGLQFLFEYFSETQRNKGNFPGRFSGRQFSNSRSEMNVSTLELGDSALYLCASSRSNSPNEKLFFGSGTQLSVL.

With respect to this clone: The sample has other DNA sequences that encode this CDR3 too. The V gene is TRBV19, the J gene TRBJ1-2; D might be TRBD1 (6 bases). The CDR3 is 13 amino acids. V lost 5 bases to trimming and J lost 1 base, with 8 bases between them. CDR1 is LNHDA, CDR2 SQIVND, per germline (reference sequence). This CDR3 is CASSRDNNYGYTF. CDR3 DNA: TGTGCCAGTAGTCGGGACAATAACTATGGCTACACCTTC. Complete variable domain (other parts from reference TRBV19 and TRBJ1-2): DGGITQSPKYLFRKEGQNVTLSCEQNLNHDAMYWYRQDPGQGLRLIYYSQIVNDFQKGDIAEGYSVSREKKESFPLTVTSAQKNPTAFYLCASSRDNNYGYTFGSGTRLTVV.

The rearrangement uses TRBV11-1 and TRBJ2-7; D may be TRBD1 (5 bases). CDR1 is SGHAT, CDR2 FQDESV, per germline (reference sequence). The CDR3 spans 15 residues. V lost 5 bases, J lost 2 bases, and 16 bases lay in between. CDR3 DNA sequence: TGTGCCAGCAGCCCCCGGGCAGGGCAGGCCTACGAGCAGTACTTC. Translated, it gives CASSPRAGQAYEQYF. Looking up the rest from reference TRBV11-1 and TRBJ2-7 gives the full variable domain: EAEVAQSPRYKITEKSQAVAFWCDPISGHATLYWYRQILGQGPELLVQFQDESVVDDSQLPKDRFSAERLKGVDSTLKIQPAELGDSAMYLCASSPRAGQAYEQYFGPGTRLTVT.

The chain is built from TRBV2 and TRBJ2-4; TRBD2 matches 13 bases. The CDR3 extends over 17 amino acids. The germline CDR1 and CDR2 sequences are SNHLY and FYNNEI. Trimming took 6 bases from V and 1 from J; bases not matched to a gene: 6. The CDR3 nucleotides are TGTGCCAGCAGAGGACTAGCGGGAGTAGCGGCCAAAAACATTCAGTACTTC. Amino acids: CASRGLAGVAAKNIQYF.

A single count supports this clone. The V call is TRBV9, the J call TRBJ1-2; D is unclear. Germline V gives CDR1 SGDLS, CDR2 YYNGEE. V was cut by 4 bases and J by 8 bases, with 24 bases left in between. The CDR3 spans 16 residues. The CDR3, as DNA: TGTGCCAGCAGCCTGGTGGCCGAGGAGTATTTACGGGGCTACACCTTC. Translated, it gives CASSLVAEEYLRGYTF.

The chain combines TRBV29-1 with TRBJ2-6; perhaps TRBD2 as D (5 bases). The V end lost 2 bases, the J end lost 2 bases, and 7 bases lay between the germline ends. This CDR3 has 14 residues. From germline, CDR1 is SQVTM and CDR2 ANQGSEA. The CDR3 DNA reads TGCAGCGTTGAAACGCGGGCTGGGGCCAACGTCCTGACTTTC. Its translation: CSVETRAGANVLTF.

The table lists this clone with a few counts. The chain has TRBV28 and TRBJ2-1; D call uncertain. From germline, CDR1 is MDHEN and CDR2 SYDVKM. The CDR3 totals 13 residues. Trimming pared 6 bases from V and 4 bases from J, leaving 10 bases between. CDR3 loop: CASRTTRYNEQFF. The CDR3 bases are TGTGCCAGCAGGACCACAAGGTACAATGAGCAGTTCTTC.

This rearrangement joins TRBV7-9 to TRBJ2-1, with D perhaps TRBD2 (5 bases). V shed 5 bases and J shed 0 bases, with 14 bases lying between them. Germline V gene lookup returns CDR1 SEHNR and CDR2 FQNEAQ (reference sequence). The CDR3 loop spans 16 amino acids. As DNA, the CDR3 is TGTGCCAGCAGCCGACCCGCGGGTCACTCCTACAATGAGCAGTTCTTC. Protein sequence: CASSRPAGHSYNEQFF.

CDR3 sequence: CASSLQGGGRLYNEQFF. The CDR3 DNA reads TGTGCCAGCAGCCTGCAAGGGGGCGGGAGATTGTACAATGAGCAGTTCTTC. The chain links TRBV7-3 to TRBJ2-1; D assignment may be TRBD1 or TRBD2 (7 bases each). V lost 5 bases, J lost 4 bases, and 21 bases lay in between. This CDR3 comprises 17 residues. Per germline, CDR1 SGHTA and CDR2 FQGTGA.

The rearrangement links TRBV12-3 or TRBV12-4 to TRBJ2-7; TRBD2 is a possible D gene (6 bases). V dropped 3 bases and J dropped 7 bases, with 13 bases sitting between them. This CDR3 comprises 13 residues. CDR3 nucleotide sequence: TGTGCCAGCAGTTTTGAGGGAGGCTGGGAGCAGTACTTC. This encodes CASSFEGGWEQYF.

J is TRBJ2-2 and V is TRBV2; 11 bases line up with TRBD1. Looked up from germline, CDR1 is SNHLY and CDR2 is FYNNEI. J was trimmed by 6 bases and V by 0 bases; bases with no gene match: 18. This CDR3 has 21 amino acids. The CDR3 spells CASSEALPSTLGQGAAGELFF. The CDR3 coding sequence is TGTGCCAGCAGTGAAGCGCTACCTTCGACCCTTGGACAGGGGGCGGCCGGGGAGCTGTTTTTT.

This chain joins TRBV3-1 (or the pseudogene TRBV3-2) and TRBJ2-2; 7 nucleotides agree with TRBD2. The V segment lost 4 bases and the J segment 6 bases; nucleotides outside the gene matches: 8. CDR1 and CDR2 (germline): LGHDT, YNNKEL (reference sequence). CDR3 length equals 15 residues. The CDR3 region has the DNA TGTGCCAGCAGCCTAGCTTCAGGGAGGGCCGGGGAGCTGTTTTTT. Translating gives CASSLASGRAGELFF.

The V gene is TRBV5-4, the J gene TRBJ2-3, with D perhaps matching TRBD1 or TRBD2 (5 bases each). The CDR3 extends over 15 amino acids. Germline CDR1 is SGHNT and CDR2 is YYREEE (reference sequence). Between the trimmed V and J ends, which lost 0 bases and 6 bases, there was a span of 14 bases. The CDR3 DNA sequence: TGTGCCAGCAGCTTGGCCTTTGCCGAGGGGGATACGCAGTATTTT. Translating gives CASSLAFAEGDTQYF.